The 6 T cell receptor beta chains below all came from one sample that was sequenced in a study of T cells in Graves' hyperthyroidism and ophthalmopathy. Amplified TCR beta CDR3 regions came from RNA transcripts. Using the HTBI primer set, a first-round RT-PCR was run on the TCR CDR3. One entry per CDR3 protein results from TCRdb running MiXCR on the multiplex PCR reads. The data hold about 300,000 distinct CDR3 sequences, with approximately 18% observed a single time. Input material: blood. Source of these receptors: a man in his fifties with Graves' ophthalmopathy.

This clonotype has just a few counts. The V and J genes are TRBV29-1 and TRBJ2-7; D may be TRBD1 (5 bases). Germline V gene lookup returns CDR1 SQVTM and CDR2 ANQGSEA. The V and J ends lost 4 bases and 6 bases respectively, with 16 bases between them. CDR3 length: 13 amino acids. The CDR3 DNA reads TGCAGCGTTGCTCATGGAACCCAGGGCGAGCAGTACTTC. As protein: CSVAHGTQGEQYF.

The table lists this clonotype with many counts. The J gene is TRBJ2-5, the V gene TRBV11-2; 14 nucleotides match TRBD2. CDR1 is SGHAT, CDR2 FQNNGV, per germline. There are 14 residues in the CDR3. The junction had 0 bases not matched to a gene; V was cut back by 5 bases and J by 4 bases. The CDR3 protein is CASSGLAGGETQYF. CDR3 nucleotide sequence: TGTGCCAGCAGCGGACTAGCGGGAGGAGAGACCCAGTACTTC.

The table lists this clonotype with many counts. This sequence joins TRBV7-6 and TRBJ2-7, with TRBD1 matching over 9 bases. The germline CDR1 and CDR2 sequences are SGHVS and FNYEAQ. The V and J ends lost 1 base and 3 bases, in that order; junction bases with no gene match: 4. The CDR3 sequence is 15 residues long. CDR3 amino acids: CASSLEGTGSYEQYF. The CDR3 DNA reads TGTGCCAGCAGCTTAGAAGGGACAGGGAGCTACGAGCAGTACTTC.

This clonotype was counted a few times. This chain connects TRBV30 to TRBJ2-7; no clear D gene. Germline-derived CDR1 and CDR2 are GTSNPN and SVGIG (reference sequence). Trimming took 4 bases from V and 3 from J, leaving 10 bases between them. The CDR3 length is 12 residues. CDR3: CAWIESDYEQYF. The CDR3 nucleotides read TGTGCCTGGATCGAAAGCGACTACGAGCAGTACTTC.

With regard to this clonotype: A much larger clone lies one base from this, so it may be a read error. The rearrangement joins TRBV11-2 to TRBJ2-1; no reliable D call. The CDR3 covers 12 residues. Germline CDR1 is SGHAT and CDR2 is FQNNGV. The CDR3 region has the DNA TGTGCCAGCAGCCCCCGTTACAATGAGCAGCTCTTC. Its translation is CASSPRYNEQLF.

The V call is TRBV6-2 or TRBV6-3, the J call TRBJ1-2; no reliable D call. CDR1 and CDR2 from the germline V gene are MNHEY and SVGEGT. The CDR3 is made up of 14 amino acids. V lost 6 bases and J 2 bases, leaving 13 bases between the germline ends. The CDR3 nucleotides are TGTGCCAGCAGCCCGGGCCTAGGGAACTATGGCTACACCTTC. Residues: CASSPGLGNYGYTF.